These 22 T cell receptor beta chains share one sample of origin, sequenced in a study of monozygotic twins with inflammatory bowel disease. One entry per CDR3 protein, without DNA, is what TCRdb gives after re-calling the 5' RACE reads. Its clone listing holds 400,000 to 500,000 distinct CDR3 sequences. Sequencing was carried out using blood. The source of these receptors is a human donor with ulcerative colitis or Crohn's disease, or a healthy co-twin of an affected twin (not recorded which).

The rearrangement joins TRBV5-1 to TRBJ2-1; TCRdb indicates TRBD1, and absent DNA this call remains unverified. This CDR3 is 15 amino acids long. In germline, CDR1 is SGHRS, CDR2 YFSETQ. CDR3 residues: CASSLGTSAYNEQFF.

This chain uses TRBV11-2 with TRBJ1-1; TCRdb returns TRBD1, unconfirmable since there is no DNA. CDR1 is SGHAT, CDR2 FQNNGV, per germline. The CDR3 covers 12 residues. The chain's CDR3 is CASSMDRKKAFF.

V and J are TRBV7-2 and TRBJ1-1; without DNA, the TCRdb call of TRBD1 cannot be checked. Germline V gene sequence: CDR1 SGHTA, CDR2 FQGNSA. The CDR3 extends over 16 amino acids. CDR3 amino acids: CASSLARGRWNTEAFF. The whole variable domain, filled in from reference TRBV7-2 and TRBJ1-1, reads GAGVSQSPSNKVTEKGKDVELRCDPISGHTALYWYRQSLGQGLEFLIYFQGNSAPDKSGLPSDRFSAERTGGSVSTLTIQRTQQEDSAVYLCASSLARGRWNTEAFFGQGTRLTVV.

The rearrangement links TRBV6-6 to TRBJ1-1. The length of the CDR3 is 14 residues. Germline CDR1 and CDR2: MNHNY and SVGAGI (reference sequence). CDR3 loop: CASSSTDGFGEAFF.

The V gene is TRBV2, the J gene TRBJ2-1; the D call from TCRdb, TRBD1, cannot be confirmed without DNA. Looked up from germline, CDR1 is SNHLY and CDR2 is FYNNEI. The CDR3 contains 15 residues. This chain's CDR3 is CASSEQGAPLNEQFF.

The V call is TRBV5-1, the J call TRBJ2-3; no DNA is available, so the TRBD2 call from TCRdb remains unchecked. This CDR3 contains 14 residues. CDR1 and CDR2 from the germline V gene are SGHRS and YFSETQ. The CDR3 spells CDSRLALHTDTQYF.

This chain joins TRBV7-2 and TRBJ2-4. Germline V CDR1 and CDR2: SGHTA, FQGNSA. The CDR3 is made up of 15 amino acids. The CDR3 sequence: CASSLAASGKNIQYF.

The gene calls are TRBV5-1 and TRBJ2-4; TCRdb designates TRBD1, a call that cannot be tested without DNA. The V gene's germline CDR1 is SGHRS and CDR2 YFSETQ. The CDR3 consists of 18 residues. Here the CDR3 reads CASSISSGTGAYKRIQYF.

The J gene is TRBJ2-3, the V gene TRBV12-3 or TRBV12-4; the TRBD1 assignment by TCRdb is unverifiable without DNA. This CDR3 region has 15 residues. Here the CDR3 reads CASSFGQRNTDTQYF.

The chain has TRBV7-2 and TRBJ2-2. Germline V lookup: CDR1 SGHTA, CDR2 FQGNSA. The CDR3 extends over 15 amino acids. CDR3: CASSFSASLTGELFF.

The rearrangement joins TRBV6-1 to TRBJ1-4; the TCRdb D gene call, TRBD1, has no DNA to confirm it. This CDR3 is 14 amino acids long. Germline CDR1 reads MNHNS; CDR2 reads SASEGT. The CDR3 spells CASNRQGSNEKLFF.

The chain couples TRBV11-2 to TRBJ2-7; TCRdb selects TRBD1, and the lack of DNA leaves this call unchecked. From germline, CDR1 is SGHAT and CDR2 FQNNGV. The CDR3 has 15 residues. This CDR3 is CASKLGRQGTYEQYF.

The rearrangement joins TRBV13 to TRBJ2-2; TCRdb reports TRBD1, a call that lacks DNA to check it against. The V gene's germline CDR1 is PRHDT and CDR2 FYEKMQ (reference sequence). This CDR3 is 17 amino acids long. CDR3 in amino acids: CASSFSHGAVNTGELFF.

The chain carries TRBV4-3 and TRBJ1-4. The germline gives CDR1 LGHNA, CDR2 YSLEER. The CDR3 is 14 amino acids. The CDR3 is CASSQDSNNEKLFF.

The rearrangement uses TRBV29-1 and TRBJ2-6. Germline CDR1 is SQVTM and CDR2 is ANQGSEA. The CDR3 spans 14 residues. The CDR3: CSVDPQAGANVLTF.

The chain recombines TRBV30 with TRBJ1-1; TCRdb proposes TRBD1, but this gene call is untestable without DNA. This CDR3 spans 16 amino acids. CDR1 and CDR2 (germline): GTSNPN, SVGIG (reference sequence). The CDR3 reads CAWSVQGQLVHTEAFF.

V is TRBV20-1 and J is TRBJ1-1. Per the germline V gene, CDR1 is DFQATT and CDR2 is SNEGSKA (reference sequence). The CDR3 runs 14 residues. The CDR3 is CSARRPVMNTEAFF.

The chain couples TRBV18 to TRBJ2-7; TCRdb picks TRBD1, but there is no DNA to check that call. Germline CDR1 and CDR2: KGHSH and LQKENI. This CDR3 has 17 amino acids. The CDR3 is CASSPFGTGYGDYEQYF.

The chain carries TRBV20-1 and TRBJ1-5; TCRdb proposes TRBD1, but this gene call is untestable without DNA. Germline V gives CDR1 DFQATT, CDR2 SNEGSKA (reference sequence). The CDR3 sequence is 14 residues long. CDR3 region: CSARAPGSHQPQHF.

The chain joins TRBV20-1 to TRBJ2-1; there is no DNA to check the TCRdb D call of TRBD2. The CDR3 runs to 21 residues. Germline CDR1 reads DFQATT; CDR2 reads SNEGSKA (reference sequence). This chain's CDR3 is CSARDPLTSGGPPSSYNEQFF.

The chain is built from TRBV7-2 and TRBJ2-5; TCRdb reports TRBD1, a call that lacks DNA to check it against. CDR1 is SGHTA, CDR2 FQGNSA, per germline. The CDR3 sequence is 16 residues long. The CDR3 here is CASSLSSGANLETQYF.

This CDR3 is CASTDSGTQYF. V usage is TRBV30 and J usage is TRBJ2-5. Germline CDR1 reads GTSNPN; CDR2 reads SVGIG (reference sequence). The CDR3 contains 11 residues.